This TCR beta chain was documented in a study of shared clonotypes between healthy human individuals. V dropped 1 base and J dropped 1 base, with 5 bases sitting between them. CDR1 SGHAT and CDR2 FQNNGV come from the germline V gene. The CDR3 is made up of 13 amino acids. Note on this clone: Its target is unknown. The sample holds other DNA sequences that translate to the same CDR3.

The naive CD8 population came from CD45RO-negative cells selected for CCR7, without terminally differentiated effector memory CD45RA+ cells. Broader study findings: Incompleteness in sorted-subset sequencing, despite large depth, was shown by rarefaction. The expectation was that sequencing depth would affect clonotype sharing among donors.

At a deep level, the assay was run. In replicate PCRs of sorted subsets, 150 to 200 ng DNA, approximately 30,000 T cell genomes, was used. The table came from immunoSEQ multiplex PCR; TCRdb's copy has only in-frame clones and leaves some out. Altogether 1.5 million to 2.5 million clones are present, about 95% being singletons, with the ten largest covering 1.2%. The chain recombines TRBV11-2 with TRBJ2-7; D not certain. The sequence came from a man aged 18-30 years in good health. Material: naive CD8+ T cells sorted from blood. CDR3 coding DNA: TGTGCCAGCAGCTTAGGCAATTCCTACGAGCAGTACTTC. Amino acid sequence: CASSLGNSYEQYF.